What follows are 8 T cell receptor beta chains derived from one specimen sequenced in a study of T cell repertoires in cytomegalovirus infection (dated by TCRdb to between 2017 and 2020). The run used an Illumina HiSeq 1500. TCRdb took the public reads, trimmed them with fastp at Q25, ran MiXCR for clone calling and kept in-frame beta chains. Rows are combined by CDR3 protein, so each entry shows the most common genes and DNA. The sample includes under 850,000 distinct CDR3 sequences, with under 40% observed a single time. Jointly, the top ten make up about 2.8% of the sample. The sample consisted of PBMCs. The receptors were gathered from a human donor in good health (CMV status not recorded). Some clones in this sample may be carry-over from other donors' samples.

V usage is TRBV30 and J usage is TRBJ2-2, with TRBD1 identical over 7 bases. The CDR3 length is 17 residues. Germline values: CDR1 GTSNPN, CDR2 SVGIG (reference sequence). The junction had 12 bases not matched to a gene; V was cut back by 2 bases and J by 3 bases. CDR3: CAWSPHPGRGHTGELFF. The CDR3, as DNA: TGTGCCTGGAGTCCTCACCCGGGTAGGGGGCACACCGGGGAGCTGTTTTTT.

The chain employs TRBV18 and TRBJ2-1; TRBD2 matches at 9 bases. CDR1 is KGHSH, CDR2 LQKENI, per germline. V dropped 3 bases and J dropped 6; count of bases not matched to a gene: 9. The CDR3 is 16 residues long. The CDR3 loop reads CASSPGAGGPGNEQFF. The CDR3 DNA reads TGTGCCAGCTCACCCGGTGCGGGGGGGCCGGGCAATGAGCAGTTCTTC.

The V gene is TRBV5-6, the J gene TRBJ2-5; D is undetermined. Germline V gives CDR1 SGHDT, CDR2 YYEEEE. The CDR3 covers 13 residues. Trimming removed 3 bases from V and 5 bases from J, with 11 bases in between. For the CDR3, the DNA is TGTGCCAGCAGCTCCTTTGCGGAGGAGACCCAGTACTTC. This gives the protein CASSSFAEETQYF. The whole variable domain, remainder taken from reference TRBV5-6 and TRBJ2-5, is DAGVTQSPTHLIKTRGQQVTLRCSPKSGHDTVSWYQQALGQGPQFIFQYYEEEERQRGNFPDRFSGHQFPNYSSELNVNALLLGDSALYLCASSSFAEETQYFGPGTRLLVL.

As for this clonotype: A single base separates this from a much larger clone, so it may be a read error. V usage is TRBV7-6 and J usage is TRBJ1-4, with D perhaps matching TRBD1 (5 bases). Germline V gene lookup returns CDR1 SGHVS and CDR2 FNYEAQ. The CDR3 totals 15 residues. CDR3: CASCLTDATNEKLFF. In DNA, the CDR3 is TGTGCCAGCTGCTTGACAGACGCAACTAATGAAAAACTGTTTTTT.

V and J are TRBV19 and TRBJ2-7; 9 positions match TRBD1. The V gene end was trimmed by 9 bases and the J gene end by 2 bases; junction bases not matched to a gene: 5. The CDR3 extends over 13 amino acids. Per the germline V gene, CDR1 is LNHDA and CDR2 is SQIVND (reference sequence). The DNA of the CDR3 is TGTGCCAGCCGGGGACAGGGACCCTACGAGCAGTACTTC. Translating gives CASRGQGPYEQYF. Looking up the rest from reference TRBV19 and TRBJ2-7 gives the full variable domain: DGGITQSPKYLFRKEGQNVTLSCEQNLNHDAMYWYRQDPGQGLRLIYYSQIVNDFQKGDIAEGYSVSREKKESFPLTVTSAQKNPTAFYLCASRGQGPYEQYFGPGTRLTVT.

This clonotype showed up just a few times. The rearrangement uses TRBV4-1 and TRBJ1-3, with D uncertain. This CDR3 has 17 amino acids. Germline values: CDR1 MGHRA, CDR2 YSYEKL. V lost 0 bases and J lost 4, with 16 bases in between. CDR3 region: CASSQESRTLLGNTIYF. Here the CDR3 DNA reads TGCGCCAGCAGCCAAGAATCCCGCACGCTACTCGGAAACACCATATATTTT.

The chain combines TRBV12-3 or TRBV12-4 with TRBJ1-3; TRBD1 matches at 10 bases. Trimming cost V 5 bases and J 7 bases; bases outside gene matches: 5. The CDR3 consists of 14 residues. CDR3 region: CASSLTGGLNTIYF. DNA for the CDR3: TGTGCCAGCAGTCTGACAGGGGGCCTTAACACCATATATTTT.

There are a few counts of this clonotype. DNA for the CDR3: TGTGCCAGCATCTTTGGTACAGTCAACACTGAAGCTTTCTTT. Residues: CASIFGTVNTEAFF. The chain uses TRBV2 and TRBJ1-1; no clear D gene. Germline loops: CDR1 SNHLY, CDR2 FYNNEI. Between the trimmed V and J ends, which lost 7 bases and 2 bases, there was a span of 14 bases. This CDR3 comprises 14 residues. The complete variable domain, with remaining parts taken from reference TRBV2 and TRBJ1-1, reads EPEVTQTPSHQVTQMGQEVILRCVPISNHLYFYWYRQILGQKVEFLVSFYNNEISEKSEIFDDQFSVERPDGSNFTLKIRSTKLEDSAMYFCASIFGTVNTEAFFGQGTRLTVV.